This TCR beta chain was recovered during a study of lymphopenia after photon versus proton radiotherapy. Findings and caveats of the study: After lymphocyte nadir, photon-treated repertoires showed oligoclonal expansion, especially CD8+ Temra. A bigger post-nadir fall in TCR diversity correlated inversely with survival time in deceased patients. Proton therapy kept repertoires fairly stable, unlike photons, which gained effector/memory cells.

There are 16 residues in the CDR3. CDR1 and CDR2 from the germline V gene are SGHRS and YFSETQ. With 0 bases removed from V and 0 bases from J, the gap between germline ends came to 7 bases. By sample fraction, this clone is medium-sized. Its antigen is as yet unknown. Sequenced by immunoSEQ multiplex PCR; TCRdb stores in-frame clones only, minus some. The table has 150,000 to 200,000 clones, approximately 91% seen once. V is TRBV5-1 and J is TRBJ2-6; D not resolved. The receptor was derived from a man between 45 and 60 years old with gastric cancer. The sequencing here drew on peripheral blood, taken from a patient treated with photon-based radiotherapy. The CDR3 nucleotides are TGCGCCAGCAGCTTGGATAGCCCCTCTGGGGCCAACGTCCTGACTTTC. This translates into CASSLDSPSGANVLTF.